Here is one T cell receptor (beta chain) with its context. Its antigen is unidentified. This sample was included in a study of OX40 agonist ivuxolimab in advanced cancers. Study results and limitations: Expanded clones were, on average, more numerous among CD8+ T cells than CD4+.

Data came from immunoSEQ multiplex PCR; TCRdb stores just in-frame clones and leaves some out. The sample consists of about 81,000 clones, 75% to 90% of them appearing once. This CDR3 has 13 residues. Trimming pared 8 bases from V and 0 bases from J, leaving 5 bases between. Germline CDR1 LGHNT, CDR2 FRNRAP. The sequences come from CD4+ or CD8+ T cells sorted from blood, collected in a trial of the OX40 agonist ivuxolimab. The chain recombines TRBV12-5 with TRBJ2-6; D is unresolved. This TCR was recovered from an adult with an advanced solid tumor such as melanoma, head and neck, liver or kidney cancer. Here the CDR3 reads CASSVSGANVLTF. Here the CDR3 DNA reads TGTGCTAGTAGTGTCTCTGGGGCCAACGTCCTGACTTTC.